This TCR beta chain was documented in a study of read filtering for tumor transcriptome and immune sequencing. The library was built from roughly 400 ng RNA with molecular barcoded adaptors for alpha/delta and beta/gamma chains. TCRdb itself ran the reads through MiXCR, one entry per CDR3 protein. The sample lists about 37,000 distinct CDR3 sequences, over 9.5% seen once, with approximately 37% in the top ten. There are 13 residues in the CDR3. The germline V gene encodes CDR1 MNHNY and CDR2 SVGAGI (reference sequence). The V and J ends lost 6 bases and 6 bases respectively, with 12 bases between them.

The receptor's source is a donor aged 40 or over with multiple myeloma. Sequenced material: a population of CD138-negative cells sorted from bone marrow. The chain joins TRBV6-6 to TRBJ2-1; D uncertain. The CDR3, as DNA: TGTGCCAGCAGCACTACTCTTGCCAATGAGCAGTTCTTC. It encodes CASSTTLANEQFF.